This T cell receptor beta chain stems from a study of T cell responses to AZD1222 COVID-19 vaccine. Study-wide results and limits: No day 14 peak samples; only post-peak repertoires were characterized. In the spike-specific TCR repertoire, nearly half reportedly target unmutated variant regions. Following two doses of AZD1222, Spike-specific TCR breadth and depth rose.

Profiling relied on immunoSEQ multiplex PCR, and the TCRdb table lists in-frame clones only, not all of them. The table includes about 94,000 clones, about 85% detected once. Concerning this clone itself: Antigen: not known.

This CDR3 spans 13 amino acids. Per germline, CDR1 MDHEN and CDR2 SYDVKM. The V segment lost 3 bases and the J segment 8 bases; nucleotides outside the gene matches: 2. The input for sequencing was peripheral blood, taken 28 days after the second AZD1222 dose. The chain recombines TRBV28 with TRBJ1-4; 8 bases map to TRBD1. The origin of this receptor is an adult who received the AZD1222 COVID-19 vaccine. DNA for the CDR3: TGTGCCAGCAGTTTCCGGGACAGGGAAAAACTGTTTTTT. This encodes CASSFRDREKLFF.